This entry concerns a single T cell receptor beta chain. Its target is not known. The data stem from a study of T and B cells in COVID-19 patients. Study-level background: Recovered patients mostly had mild to moderate COVID-19 managed as outpatients. At median age approximately 30 years, recovered patients were younger than active-infection patients at less than 70.

Blood genomic DNA input for TRB amplification was roughly 230-550 ng. BIOMED2 TRB-A/B primer pools were used in multiplex TRB PCR. Using its own MiXCR run on the multiplex PCR reads, TCRdb lists one record per CDR3 protein. The repertoire consists of 4,500 to 6,500 distinct CDR3 sequences, with roughly 25% occurring once and the leading ten covering about 20%. Per the germline V gene, CDR1 is SGHTA and CDR2 is FQGNSA. CDR3 length: 13 residues. V lost 5 bases and J lost 0, with 8 bases in between. Findings and caveats of the study: CD4+, regulatory T cell, CD8+ and sorted SARS-CoV-2-responsive or tetramer+ T cells were not yet sequenced.

The rearrangement uses TRBV7-2 and TRBJ2-7; D might be TRBD1 (6 bases). Sequencing used blood. The sequence was obtained from a human donor with active COVID-19. The CDR3 protein is CASSTGSSYEQYF. CDR3 coding DNA: TGTGCCAGCAGCACAGGGTCCTCCTACGAGCAGTACTTC.